These 11 T cell receptor beta chains share one sample of origin, sequenced in a study of blood T cell repertoires in COVID-19. Clones were sequenced by immunoSEQ multiplex PCR, and TCRdb holds only the in-frame ones, with some missing. Of about 140,000 clones detected, less than 90% appear once; the ten largest clones hold 8.9%. The sample consisted of peripheral blood. The receptors were sampled from a man in his thirties or forties with COVID-19, enrolled during active disease.

The chain employs TRBV11-2 and TRBJ2-7; TRBD2 aligns across 10 bases. The V gene end was trimmed by 4 bases and the J gene end by 3 bases; junction bases not matched to a gene: 3. The CDR3 contains 14 residues. The germline gives CDR1 SGHAT, CDR2 FQNNGV. CDR3 nucleotides: TGTGCCAGCAGCTGGACTAGCGGACGCTACGAGCAGTACTTC. It is translated as CASSWTSGRYEQYF.

The DNA for the CDR3 is TGTGCCAGCAGTGGCGACAGTGCCCTTAACTATGGCTACACCTTC. It yields the protein CASSGDSALNYGYTF. The chain is built from TRBV6-4 and TRBJ1-2; possible D gene TRBD1, 5 bases. CDR3 size: 15 residues. Trimming stripped 4 bases from V and 1 base from J, with 13 bases between. Germline V gene sequence: CDR1 MRHNA, CDR2 SNTAGT.

The chain carries TRBV19 and TRBJ2-3; weak D call: TRBD2 (5 bases). Trimming took off 2 bases at V and 7 bases at J, with 16 bases between the two ends. Germline V gives CDR1 LNHDA, CDR2 SQIVND (reference sequence). The length of the CDR3 is 15 residues. In nucleotides, the CDR3 is TGTGCCAGTAGTATAAGGTCGTGGGAGTCGAATACGCAGTATTTT. Translating it yields CASSIRSWESNTQYF.

V is TRBV6-1 and J is TRBJ2-7; 11 positions match TRBD2. The germline V gene has CDR1 MNHNS and CDR2 SASEGT. There are 16 residues in the CDR3. V lost 2 bases to trimming and J lost 3 bases; unmatched junction nucleotides: 6. CDR3 coding DNA: TGTGCCAGCAGTGAATCGACTAGCGGGACTTACTACGAGCAGTACTTC. Its protein is CASSESTSGTYYEQYF.

A single count supports this clone. V is TRBV7-9 and J is TRBJ2-7, with 12 bases fitting TRBD1. V shed 5 bases, J shed 3 bases, and the junction held 5 bases outside the gene matches. CDR1 SEHNR and CDR2 FQNEAQ come from the germline V gene (reference sequence). The CDR3 consists of 15 residues. In DNA form, the CDR3 reads TGTGCCAGCAGCCCCGGGACAGGGGGCCTCTACGAGCAGTACTTC. Translation: CASSPGTGGLYEQYF.

V and J are TRBV19 and TRBJ2-7; TRBD1 is a possible D gene (6 bases). V was pared by 3 bases and J by 3 bases, with 12 bases between. Germline CDR1 is LNHDA and CDR2 is SQIVND (reference sequence). The CDR3 totals 14 residues. The CDR3 DNA reads TGTGCCAGTAGTATGGGGACACTAGACTACGAGCAGTACTTC. This codes for CASSMGTLDYEQYF.

This rearrangement joins TRBV19 to TRBJ2-3, with 10 positions matching TRBD1. The junction had 6 bases not matched to a gene; V was cut back by 5 bases and J by 4 bases. The germline CDR1 and CDR2 sequences are LNHDA and SQIVND (reference sequence). There are 15 residues in the CDR3. The CDR3, as DNA: TGTGCCAGTAGTGCGGGACAGGGGTCCGCAGATACGCAGTATTTT. It yields the protein CASSAGQGSADTQYF. Full variable domain (remainder filled in from reference TRBV19 and TRBJ2-3): DGGITQSPKYLFRKEGQNVTLSCEQNLNHDAMYWYRQDPGQGLRLIYYSQIVNDFQKGDIAEGYSVSREKKESFPLTVTSAQKNPTAFYLCASSAGQGSADTQYFGPGTRLTVL.

The V gene is TRBV9, the J gene TRBJ1-3, with unresolved D. The CDR3 is made up of 16 amino acids. CDR1 is SGDLS and CDR2 is YYNGEE in the germline V gene. Trimming stripped 1 base from V and 0 bases from J, with 11 bases between. CDR3 coding DNA: TGTGCCAGCAGCGTAAGTAGCGGCAGCTCTGGAAACACCATATATTTT. It specifies CASSVSSGSSGNTIYF.

The chain uses TRBV19 and TRBJ2-2, with TRBD1 as a possible D gene (6 bases). V lost 5 bases and J lost 0, with 10 bases in between. Germline CDR1 is LNHDA and CDR2 is SQIVND (reference sequence). There are 15 residues in the CDR3. CDR3: CASSAGDSNTGELFF. Here the CDR3 DNA reads TGTGCCAGTAGTGCAGGGGATTCGAACACCGGGGAGCTGTTTTTT.

As DNA, the CDR3 is TGTGCCACCAGCCGGACAGGGGCCACAGATACGCAGTATTTT. It specifies CATSRTGATDTQYF. J is TRBJ2-3 and V is TRBV24-1, with 9 bases matching TRBD1. Trimming removed 7 bases from V and 2 bases from J; junction bases left unmatched: 3. The germline CDR1 and CDR2 sequences are KGHDR and SFDVKD. The CDR3 is 14 residues long.

V gene TRBV5-1 combines with J gene TRBJ1-6; the D is unclear. In germline, CDR1 is SGHRS, CDR2 YFSETQ. The CDR3 is made up of 14 amino acids. Trimming took 0 bases from V and 7 from J, leaving 8 bases between them. The CDR3 sequence is CASSLGALNSPLHF. As DNA, the CDR3 is TGCGCCAGCAGCTTGGGGGCGCTCAATTCACCCCTCCACTTT. The full variable domain, with the rest looked up from reference TRBV5-1 and TRBJ1-6, is KAGVTQTPRYLIKTRGQQVTLSCSPISGHRSVSWYQQTPGQGLQFLFEYFSETQRNKGNFPGRFSGRQFSNSRSEMNVSTLELGDSALYLCASSLGALNSPLHFGNGTRLTVT.